This entry lists 18 T cell receptor beta chains sequenced from one sample in a study of vaccination effects on CD4 cells after COVID-19. The table came from immunoSEQ multiplex PCR; TCRdb's copy has only in-frame clones and leaves some out. The sample contains tens of thousands of clones, roughly 75% of which appear only once. Subsequent to about 10 days of culture, CD4+ T cells were isolated. Participants were vaccinated with two doses of either the BNT162b2 or mRNA-1273 vaccine. These TCRs' antigens remain unknown. The material sequenced was CD4+ T cells from PBMCs cultured without peptide, taken after COVID-19 vaccination. Receptor source: a human donor who received a COVID-19 vaccine.

The chain is built from TRBV19 and TRBJ2-3; 8 nucleotides align to TRBD2. With V trimmed by 5 bases and J by 7 bases, 14 bases remained unmatched. Germline CDR1 reads LNHDA; CDR2 reads SQIVND (reference sequence). The CDR3 extends over 16 amino acids. The CDR3 region has the DNA TGTGCCAGTAGTCGGGAGGGGGGGGGTCCGATATATACGCAGTATTTT. This gives the protein CASSREGGGPIYTQYF.

The chain uses TRBV7-6 and TRBJ2-3; TRBD2 aligns across 15 bases. The CDR3 runs to 18 residues. Trimming cost V 1 base and J 5 bases; bases outside gene matches: 7. Germline V gene lookup returns CDR1 SGHVS and CDR2 FNYEAQ. For the CDR3, the DNA is TGTGCCAGCAGCTTAGAAGTGGGACTAGCGGGGGGAGTAGATACGCAGTATTTT. Amino acid sequence: CASSLEVGLAGGVDTQYF.

The gene calls are TRBV11-2 and TRBJ1-3; D is perhaps TRBD1 (5 bases). This CDR3 has 14 amino acids. Germline V gene sequence: CDR1 SGHAT, CDR2 FQNNGV. V was trimmed by 2 bases and J by 2 bases, leaving 7 bases between them. The CDR3: CASSLIGAGNTIYF. The CDR3 DNA is TGTGCCAGCAGCTTAATAGGGGCTGGAAACACCATATATTTT.

Points on this clone: The sample contains more than one DNA sequence encoding this CDR3. The chain is built from TRBV5-1 and TRBJ1-2; D may be TRBD1 (5 bases). Germline values: CDR1 SGHRS, CDR2 YFSETQ. Trimming cost V 0 bases and J 2 bases, with 5 bases left between them. This CDR3 has 13 residues. The CDR3: CASSLDRNYGYTF. The CDR3 DNA reads as TGCGCCAGCAGCTTGGACAGGAACTATGGCTACACCTTC. The entire variable domain, with the rest obtained from reference TRBV5-1 and TRBJ1-2, is as follows: KAGVTQTPRYLIKTRGQQVTLSCSPISGHRSVSWYQQTPGQGLQFLFEYFSETQRNKGNFPGRFSGRQFSNSRSEMNVSTLELGDSALYLCASSLDRNYGYTFGSGTRLTVV.

The chain has TRBV18 and TRBJ2-5, with 7 bases lining up with TRBD1. From germline, CDR1 is KGHSH and CDR2 LQKENI. The length of the CDR3 is 16 residues. V gave up 4 bases and J gave up 2 bases; unmatched junction bases: 10. CDR3 amino acids: CASSQFRDSLQETQYF. CDR3 nucleotides: TGTGCCAGCTCACAATTCCGGGACAGCCTTCAAGAGACCCAGTACTTC.

The chain links TRBV24-1 to TRBJ1-5; the D is unclear. The CDR3 runs to 13 residues. Germline CDR1 and CDR2: KGHDR and SFDVKD. V lost 2 bases and J lost 5, with 6 bases in between. This CDR3 reads CATSDSVDQPQHF. CDR3 in DNA: TGTGCCACCAGTGATTCCGTAGATCAGCCCCAGCATTTT.

The chain carries TRBV9 and TRBJ1-6; 9 bases match TRBD1. V shed 6 bases, J shed 9 bases, and the junction held 7 bases outside the gene matches. Germline CDR1 is SGDLS and CDR2 is YYNGEE. The CDR3 extends over 14 amino acids. CDR3 sequence: CASNSGTGFSPLHF. The CDR3 bases are TGTGCCAGCAACTCCGGGACAGGGTTTTCACCCCTCCACTTT.

CDR3: CASRVDRGLTNYGYTF. Written as DNA, the CDR3 is TGTGCCAGCAGGGTGGACAGGGGGCTCACTAACTATGGCTACACCTTC. The chain combines TRBV2 with TRBJ1-2; 11 nucleotides line up with TRBD1. The junction had 6 bases not matched to a gene; V was cut back by 6 bases and J by 0 bases. The CDR3 contains 16 residues. Looked up from germline, CDR1 is SNHLY and CDR2 is FYNNEI.

The V gene is TRBV6-5, the J gene TRBJ2-3, with D possibly TRBD2 on 5 matching bases. The V end was cut by 6 bases, the J end by 1 base, with 8 bases between. Germline V gene sequence: CDR1 MNHEY, CDR2 SVGAGI. The CDR3 contains 13 residues. CDR3 nucleotides: TGTGCCAGCAGGGAGGTGGGCACAGATACGCAGTATTTT. Translating gives CASREVGTDTQYF.

The J gene is TRBJ1-6, the V gene TRBV6-5, with 7 positions matching TRBD1. The CDR3 extends over 13 amino acids. Per germline, CDR1 MNHEY and CDR2 SVGAGI. V shed 6 bases and J 10 bases; nucleotides not matched to a gene: 6. CDR3 DNA sequence: TGTGCCAGCAGCCGGGACAGCCAGTCACCCCTCCACTTT. Protein: CASSRDSQSPLHF.

V gene TRBV7-2 combines with J gene TRBJ1-2, with D perhaps matching TRBD1 (6 bases). The CDR3 length is 14 residues. V was cut by 5 bases and J by 4 bases, with 14 bases left in between. Germline values: CDR1 SGHTA, CDR2 FQGNSA. In DNA form, the CDR3 reads TGTGCCAGCAGCAAAGACCAGGGGACCTATGGCTACACCTTC. As protein: CASSKDQGTYGYTF.

The chain joins TRBV7-8 to TRBJ2-2; no definite D call. This CDR3 is built from 12 residues. Per germline, CDR1 SGHVS and CDR2 FQNEAQ. The V and J ends lost 2 bases and 7 bases respectively, with 5 bases between them. CDR3 sequence reads: CASSLWVGELFF. DNA of the CDR3: TGTGCCAGCAGCTTATGGGTCGGGGAGCTGTTTTTT.

The rearrangement uses TRBV5-1 and TRBJ2-5; 8 bases map to TRBD2. With V trimmed by 6 bases and J by 2 bases, 12 bases remained unmatched. The CDR3 spans 16 residues. The germline gives CDR1 SGHRS, CDR2 YFSETQ. The CDR3 protein is CASKGPAGDHQETQYF. CDR3 in DNA: TGCGCCAGCAAGGGACCAGCGGGGGACCATCAAGAGACCCAGTACTTC.

The rearrangement uses TRBV12-5 and TRBJ1-2; TRBD1 might be the D (5 bases). The V gene lost 0 bases and the J gene lost 0 bases, with 11 bases spanning the gap. The V gene's germline CDR1 is LGHNT and CDR2 FRNRAP. CDR3 length: 16 amino acids. The CDR3 nucleotides are TGTGCTAGTGGTTTGGTACCAGGGCCCCCTAACTATGGCTACACCTTC. Translated: CASGLVPGPPNYGYTF.

This clone was seen once. This sequence joins TRBV18 and TRBJ2-1; tentative D call: TRBD1 (6 bases). The CDR3 sequence is 16 residues long. The ends were cut back, 2 bases at V and 6 bases at J, with 17 bases in the middle. Germline V gene sequence: CDR1 KGHSH, CDR2 LQKENI. CDR3: CASSPFGTILRNEQFF. In nucleotides, the CDR3 is TGTGCCAGCTCACCATTTGGGACAATCTTACGCAATGAGCAGTTCTTC.

The rearrangement joins TRBV7-2 to TRBJ2-1; 13 bases align to TRBD2. This CDR3 region has 16 residues. Germline V lookup: CDR1 SGHTA, CDR2 FQGNSA. The trim removed 5 bases at V and 2 bases at J, leaving 3 bases unmatched. The CDR3 region has the DNA TGTGCCAGCAGCCTGACTAGCGGGGGGACCTACAATGAGCAGTTCTTC. Amino acids: CASSLTSGGTYNEQFF.

This chain uses TRBV3-1 (or the pseudogene TRBV3-2) with TRBJ1-2; TRBD1 is a possible D gene (6 bases). CDR1 and CDR2 from the germline V gene are LGHDT and YNNKEL (reference sequence). The germline V and J ends were trimmed by 3 bases and 7 bases, with 15 bases remaining between them. The CDR3 runs 14 residues. The CDR3, as DNA: TGTGCCAGCAGCCAGGACAGCCTCCGTGGTGGCTACACCTTC. Its protein is CASSQDSLRGGYTF.

This rearrangement joins TRBV1 to TRBJ2-7. TRBV1 is a documented pseudogene. The CDR3 totals 13 residues. CDR3 coding DNA: TGCACCAGCAGCCATGCCCCTTCCTACGAGCAGTACGTC. Translated, it gives CTSSHAPSYEQYV.